This TCR beta chain originates from a study of cytomegalovirus exposure and HLA in healthy donors. A multiplex PCR was run with 60 Vbeta primers and 13 Jbeta primers. The protocol was immunoSEQ multiplex PCR, while the TCRdb copy is restricted to in-frame clones and leaves out a portion. The table lists 150,000 or so clones, 60% to 85% of them singletons. V lost 7 bases, J lost 0 bases, and 16 bases lay in between. The CDR3 extends over 15 amino acids. Germline V gives CDR1 MRHNA, CDR2 SNTAGT. On this clone itself: Antigen specificity is unknown.

Study outcomes and limitations: Sequencing depth roughly uniform across donors was assumed in presence/absence analyses. Despite most TCR sequences being rare, some public TCRs occurred in many donors.

The source material was PBMCs. The TCR comes from a middle-aged man in good health and CMV-seropositive. The chain is built from TRBV6-4 and TRBJ2-7, with D possibly TRBD1 on 6 matching bases. CDR3 coding DNA: TGTGCCAGCATTATTCCGACAGGCTTCTCCTACGAGCAGTACTTC. Translation gives CASIIPTGFSYEQYF.